This TCR beta chain was recorded in a study of identical twins. Germline V gives CDR1 SGHRS, CDR2 YFSETQ. Unmatched junction bases numbered 7, after V lost 4 bases and J lost 5 bases. CDR3 size: 14 residues. TCRdb called the 5' RACE reads again in MiXCR, with one record for every CDR3 protein. The sample lists 200,000 to 250,000 distinct CDR3 sequences, around 15% occurring once. This chain joins TRBV5-1 and TRBJ1-1; 8 nucleotides line up with TRBD1. Input material: memory (CD45RO+) T cells sorted from blood. The TCR was taken from a woman aged 18-29 years in good health. CDR3 in amino acids: CASSPGQGMTEAFF. CDR3 bases: TGCGCCAGCAGCCCCGGACAGGGAATGACTGAAGCTTTCTTT.